One sample yielded the 22 T cell receptor beta chains listed below, sequenced in a study of OX40 agonist ivuxolimab in advanced cancers. The receptor library was made with the immunoSEQ multiplex PCR assay. The table was pulled from immuneACCESS by TCRdb, which kept in-frame rearrangements only. Such tables lose some clones; where checked, under half of the loss comes from unresolved V genes, and the rest has no known cause. Within this sample are roughly 46,000 clones, with roughly nine tenths of them counted one time only. The ten biggest clones cover more than 13% of the sample. The sequenced sample was CD4+ or CD8+ T cells sorted from blood, obtained in a trial of the OX40 agonist ivuxolimab. Receptor source: an adult with an advanced solid tumor such as melanoma, head and neck, liver or kidney cancer.

The chain employs TRBV5-1 and TRBJ2-7, with 8 bases matching TRBD2. Trimming removed 1 base from V and 0 bases from J; junction bases left unmatched: 3. In germline, CDR1 is SGHRS, CDR2 YFSETQ. The CDR3 spans 15 residues. Here the CDR3 DNA reads TGCGCCAGCAGCTTGAACGCGGGAGGCTCCTACGAGCAGTACTTC. It specifies CASSLNAGGSYEQYF. The full variable domain, completed using reference TRBV5-1 and TRBJ2-7, is KAGVTQTPRYLIKTRGQQVTLSCSPISGHRSVSWYQQTPGQGLQFLFEYFSETQRNKGNFPGRFSGRQFSNSRSEMNVSTLELGDSALYLCASSLNAGGSYEQYFGPGTRLTVT.

The V call is TRBV5-4, the J call TRBJ2-1; 12 bases agree with TRBD2. The V segment lost 2 bases and the J segment 7 bases; nucleotides outside the gene matches: 10. The CDR3 spans 17 residues. Germline V gene data show CDR1 as SGHNT and CDR2 as YYREEE (reference sequence). The CDR3 loop reads CASSLLRLAGEQNEQFF. DNA for the CDR3: TGTGCCAGCAGCTTACTAAGACTAGCGGGAGAGCAGAATGAGCAGTTCTTC.

This clone appeared once. This rearrangement joins TRBV5-6 to TRBJ2-2, with 9 bases that match TRBD1. This CDR3 spans 16 amino acids. V lost 1 base and J lost 9; bases outside the gene matches: 10. Germline loops: CDR1 SGHDT, CDR2 YYEEEE. For the CDR3, the DNA is TGTGCCAGCAGCTTGATAGGGACAGGGTACGATCGGGAGCTGTTTTTT. This encodes CASSLIGTGYDRELFF.

The rearrangement uses TRBV11-2 and TRBJ2-7, with no clear D. The germline V gene has CDR1 SGHAT and CDR2 FQNNGV. The CDR3 runs to 13 residues. Trimming removed 2 bases at V and 6 bases at J, with 11 bases between. The CDR3 region is CASSLIVGSEQYF. CDR3 nucleotides: TGTGCCAGCAGCTTAATCGTCGGGTCCGAGCAGTACTTC.

This clone was picked up one time. The V call is TRBV5-1, the J call TRBJ2-1; 9 nucleotides align to TRBD2. This CDR3 contains 17 residues. V shed 0 bases and J 5 bases; nucleotides not matched to a gene: 9. Germline V gives CDR1 SGHRS, CDR2 YFSETQ. The CDR3: CASSLEKTSGPDNEQFF. The CDR3 nucleotides are TGCGCCAGCAGCTTGGAGAAAACTAGCGGGCCCGACAATGAGCAGTTCTTC.

This sequence joins TRBV4-1 and TRBJ2-3; 9 nucleotides align to TRBD2. Per germline, CDR1 MGHRA and CDR2 YSYEKL. V was clipped by 2 bases and J by 5 bases; unmatched bases: 14. This CDR3 contains 18 residues. The CDR3 DNA sequence: TGCGCCAGCAGCCAAAGGTCGGCAGGCGGGAGGGCCCAAGATACGCAGTATTTT. Its protein is CASSQRSAGGRAQDTQYF.

This clone appeared once. The gene calls are TRBV6-5 and TRBJ1-1; TRBD1 matches at 9 bases. The CDR3 totals 15 residues. V lost 6 bases and J lost 7; bases outside the gene matches: 12. CDR1 and CDR2 from the germline V gene are MNHEY and SVGAGI. Here the CDR3 reads CASRAWGQGTIEAFF. The CDR3, as DNA: TGTGCCAGCAGAGCATGGGGACAGGGAACGATTGAAGCTTTCTTT.

The V and J genes are TRBV28 and TRBJ1-1; maybe TRBD1 (6 bases). The CDR3 runs to 15 residues. Looked up from germline, CDR1 is MDHEN and CDR2 is SYDVKM. V lost 9 bases and J 5 bases, leaving 22 bases between the germline ends. CDR3 residues: CASTLTLQGRTEAFF. In DNA form, the CDR3 reads TGTGCCAGTACGCTGACTTTACAGGGAAGGACTGAAGCTTTCTTT.

The genes are TRBV28 and TRBJ1-1; 8 nucleotides line up with TRBD1. There are 15 residues in the CDR3. J gave up 3 bases and V 4 bases, and 7 bases lay outside the gene matches. Germline CDR1 is MDHEN and CDR2 is SYDVKM. CDR3 DNA sequence: TGTGCCAGCAGTTCGACAGGGGAAACGGACACTGAAGCTTTCTTT. This codes for CASSSTGETDTEAFF.

CDR3 sequence (DNA): TGTGCCAGCAGCGTATCCCTCCCCACCTACAGGGCTGGCGGCTACACCTTC. Protein sequence: CASSVSLPTYRAGGYTF. This chain links TRBV11-2 with TRBJ1-2; possible D gene TRBD1, 6 bases. CDR1 is SGHAT, CDR2 FQNNGV, per germline. The CDR3 runs 17 residues. V lost 5 bases and J 8 bases, leaving 27 bases between the germline ends. The variable domain in full, completed from reference TRBV11-2 and TRBJ1-2, reads EAGVAQSPRYKIIEKRQSVAFWCNPISGHATLYWYQQILGQGPKLLIQFQNNGVVDDSQLPKDRFSAERLKGVDSTLKIQPAKLEDSAVYLCASSVSLPTYRAGGYTFGSGTRLTVV.

The gene calls are TRBV5-1 and TRBJ2-1, with 8 bases aligning to TRBD1. This CDR3 spans 13 amino acids. Germline V CDR1 and CDR2: SGHRS, YFSETQ. Trimming removed 3 bases from V and 6 bases from J; junction bases left unmatched: 2. The CDR3 protein is CASSSDRGNEQFF. The CDR3 coding sequence is TGCGCCAGCAGCTCCGACAGGGGCAATGAGCAGTTCTTC.

The chain uses TRBV5-1 and TRBJ1-1; no reliable D call. Per the germline V gene, CDR1 is SGHRS and CDR2 is YFSETQ. The V end lost 1 base, the J end lost 0 bases, and 7 bases lay between the germline ends. The CDR3 runs to 14 residues. As DNA, the CDR3 is TGCGCCAGCAGCTTGTCAACATTGAACACTGAAGCTTTCTTT. It codes for CASSLSTLNTEAFF.

The chain carries TRBV28 and TRBJ2-7; maybe TRBD1 (6 bases). Germline-derived CDR1 and CDR2 are MDHEN and SYDVKM. The CDR3 is 12 amino acids. V was shortened by 8 bases and J by 3 bases, with 11 bases between the two germline ends. CDR3 bases: TGTGCCAGCCGTACAGGGAACTACGAGCAGTACTTC. This encodes CASRTGNYEQYF.

V and J are TRBV9 and TRBJ2-2; no clear D gene. With 4 bases removed from V and 7 bases from J, the gap between germline ends came to 20 bases. Germline V gene sequence: CDR1 SGDLS, CDR2 YYNGEE. This CDR3 is built from 16 residues. Here the CDR3 reads CASSRIQRPQNGELFF. For the CDR3, the DNA is TGTGCCAGCAGCCGTATCCAACGGCCCCAAAACGGGGAGCTGTTTTTT. Full variable domain (remainder filled in from reference TRBV9 and TRBJ2-2): DSGVTQTPKHLITATGQRVTLRCSPRSGDLSVYWYQQSLDQGLQFLIQYYNGEERAKGNILERFSAQQFPDLHSELNLSSLELGDSALYFCASSRIQRPQNGELFFGEGSRLTVL.

The rearrangement links TRBV5-1 to TRBJ2-6, with a possible D match to TRBD2 (5 bases). CDR1 is SGHRS and CDR2 is YFSETQ in the germline V gene. The V gene lost 4 bases and the J gene lost 2 bases, with 7 bases spanning the gap. The CDR3 consists of 14 residues. The CDR3 sequence is CASSGRPGANVLTF. The CDR3 DNA sequence: TGCGCCAGCAGCGGGAGACCTGGGGCCAACGTCCTGACTTTC.

The rearrangement links TRBV19 to TRBJ1-1, with 10 bases lining up with TRBD1. Germline lookup yields CDR1 LNHDA and CDR2 SQIVND (reference sequence). Trimming cost V 4 bases and J 4 bases; bases outside gene matches: 6. The length of the CDR3 is 15 residues. The CDR3 loop reads CASSRLTGGGTEAFF. Written as DNA, the CDR3 is TGTGCCAGTAGTAGGCTGACAGGGGGCGGCACTGAAGCTTTCTTT.

This chain joins TRBV11-1 and TRBJ2-2, with D hard to call. Looked up from germline, CDR1 is SGHAT and CDR2 is FQDESV (reference sequence). The CDR3 runs 13 residues. Trimming removed 1 base from V and 5 bases from J, with 5 bases in between. Written as DNA, the CDR3 is TGTGCCAGCAGCTTAGTTGTAACCGGGGAGCTGTTTTTT. Amino acids: CASSLVVTGELFF. The full variable domain, with the rest looked up from reference TRBV11-1 and TRBJ2-2, is EAEVAQSPRYKITEKSQAVAFWCDPISGHATLYWYRQILGQGPELLVQFQDESVVDDSQLPKDRFSAERLKGVDSTLKIQPAELGDSAMYLCASSLVVTGELFFGEGSRLTVL.

The chain recombines TRBV28 with TRBJ2-7; the match to TRBD2 covers 7 bases. The CDR3 contains 14 residues. The J segment lost 2 bases and the V segment lost 5 bases, leaving 6 bases of the junction unmatched. CDR1 is MDHEN, CDR2 SYDVKM, per germline. In nucleotides, the CDR3 is TGTGCCAGCAGTCCCGGAGCGGGAACCTACGAGCAGTACTTC. It codes for CASSPGAGTYEQYF. The full variable domain, completed using reference TRBV28 and TRBJ2-7, is DVKVTQSSRYLVKRTGEKVFLECVQDMDHENMFWYRQDPGLGLRLIYFSYDVKMKEKGDIPEGYSVSREKKERFSLILESASTNQTSMYLCASSPGAGTYEQYFGPGTRLTVT.

This clone was picked up a small number of times. The chain uses TRBV30 and TRBJ1-5, with D possibly TRBD1 on 5 matching bases. Trimming pared 2 bases from V and 3 bases from J, leaving 11 bases between. Per germline, CDR1 GTSNPN and CDR2 SVGIG (reference sequence). This CDR3 region has 14 residues. The CDR3 protein is CAWSPGGTNQPQHF. CDR3 bases: TGTGCCTGGAGTCCCGGGGGGACCAATCAGCCCCAGCATTTT.

A few counts support this clone. The chain recombines TRBV5-1 with TRBJ2-1, with D perhaps matching TRBD2 (5 bases). V was trimmed by 4 bases and J by 7 bases, leaving 18 bases between them. The V gene's germline CDR1 is SGHRS and CDR2 YFSETQ. This CDR3 contains 15 residues. CDR3 sequence reads: CASSPSAGPSNEQFF. CDR3 bases: TGCGCCAGCAGCCCGTCGGCGGGCCCTAGTAATGAGCAGTTCTTC.

The chain carries TRBV28 and TRBJ1-2; 7 positions agree with TRBD1. J gave up 3 bases and V 1 base, and 8 bases lay outside the gene matches. The CDR3 is made up of 16 amino acids. Germline lookup yields CDR1 MDHEN and CDR2 SYDVKM. In nucleotides, the CDR3 is TGTGCCAGCAGTTTATCCTTAGGGGGCGCGGACTATGGCTACACCTTC. The encoded protein is CASSLSLGGADYGYTF.

The rearrangement uses TRBV28 and TRBJ1-4; no definite D call. Trimming stripped 5 bases from V and 3 bases from J, with 10 bases between. Germline CDR1 and CDR2: MDHEN and SYDVKM. The CDR3 is 14 residues long. CDR3 region: CASSTRGANEKLFF. CDR3 in DNA: TGTGCCAGCAGTACACGGGGAGCTAATGAAAAACTGTTTTTT.